This T cell receptor beta chain is drawn from a study of cytomegalovirus exposure and HLA in healthy donors. Whole-study results and caveats: In an earlier analysis, in fewer than 700 donors, most V segments appeared productive either ~90% or ~30% of the time.

The primer mix had 60 Vbeta and 13 Jbeta primers. Clones were read by immunoSEQ multiplex PCR, and TCRdb kept only the in-frame ones, dropping some. Among about 73,000 clones listed, roughly 70% were seen once. V shed 5 bases and J 6 bases; nucleotides not matched to a gene: 10. Germline assignment: CDR1 MNHNS and CDR2 SASEGT. CDR3 size: 15 residues. These donors counted as nominally healthy when sampled, but unrecorded immune exposures were likely. As concerns this clone: What it binds is not known.

The sequencing sample was made of PBMCs. This sequence originates from a man in his 70s in good health and CMV-seronegative. The chain recombines TRBV6-1 with TRBJ2-1; 7 bases are shared with TRBD2. The CDR3, as DNA: TGTGCCAGCAGTTCGAGGCGGGAGATCGTCAATGAGCAGTTCTTC. Encoded protein: CASSSRREIVNEQFF.